These 27 T cell receptor beta chains came from one sample sequenced in a study of shared clonotypes between healthy human individuals. Produced via immunoSEQ multiplex PCR; TCRdb's table is partial and in-frame only. The table records some 600,000 clones, approximately 96% of them present only once. Naive CD8 cells, CD45RO-negative and positively selected for CCR7, excluded terminally differentiated effector memory CD45RA+ cells. Sequencing used naive CD8+ T cells sorted from blood. The receptors originated from a woman aged 25 to 45 in good health.

The genes are TRBV5-6 and TRBJ2-2; 7 bases fit TRBD1. Germline CDR1 reads SGHDT; CDR2 reads YYEEEE. The ends lost 5 bases at V and 6 bases at J; junction bases unmatched: 7. This CDR3 contains 14 residues. CDR3 sequence: CASSPTTGAGELFF. The CDR3 coding sequence is TGTGCCAGCAGTCCTACTACAGGGGCCGGGGAGCTGTTTTTT. The full variable domain, with the rest looked up from reference TRBV5-6 and TRBJ2-2, is DAGVTQSPTHLIKTRGQQVTLRCSPKSGHDTVSWYQQALGQGPQFIFQYYEEEERQRGNFPDRFSGHQFPNYSSELNVNALLLGDSALYLCASSPTTGAGELFFGEGSRLTVL.

The chain carries TRBV25-1 and TRBJ2-2; 10 positions match TRBD1. J was trimmed by 2 bases and V by 4 bases; bases with no gene match: 4. Germline CDR1 and CDR2: MGHDK and SYGVNS. The CDR3 loop spans 16 amino acids. This CDR3 is CASSGGQGVNTGELFF. The CDR3 DNA sequence: TGTGCCAGCAGTGGCGGACAGGGGGTCAACACCGGGGAGCTGTTTTTT.

The gene calls are TRBV28 and TRBJ2-1, with 7 bases fitting TRBD2. CDR1 and CDR2 (germline): MDHEN, SYDVKM. This CDR3 has 15 residues. J was trimmed by 6 bases and V by 3 bases; bases with no gene match: 8. CDR3 nucleotide sequence: TGTGCCAGCAGTTTCCCCCGGGAGGAAAGCAATGAGCAGTTCTTC. Translated: CASSFPREESNEQFF.

The rearrangement links TRBV27 to TRBJ2-7; D may be TRBD2 (5 bases). Trimming took off 7 bases at V and 3 bases at J, with 13 bases between the two ends. Germline assignment: CDR1 MNHEY and CDR2 SMNVEV (reference sequence). The CDR3 is made up of 13 amino acids. The CDR3 sequence is CASTVRAGYEQYF. For the CDR3, the DNA is TGTGCCAGCACCGTGCGGGCCGGCTACGAGCAGTACTTC.

V is TRBV5-6 and J is TRBJ2-1; TRBD1 agrees at 8 bases. Germline trimming cut 0 bases from V and 12 bases from J; bases unmatched to any gene: 2. The CDR3 is 12 residues long. The germline gives CDR1 SGHDT, CDR2 YYEEEE. The CDR3 is CASSLGQGMQFF. The CDR3 DNA reads as TGTGCCAGCAGCTTGGGACAGGGGATGCAGTTCTTC.

The chain is built from TRBV7-9 and TRBJ2-1; 13 bases are shared with TRBD2. Unmatched junction bases numbered 12, after V lost 5 bases and J lost 2 bases. This CDR3 is 19 amino acids long. CDR1 is SEHNR, CDR2 FQNEAQ, per germline (reference sequence). The DNA of the CDR3 is TGTGCCAGCAGCGGCAGGACTAGCGGGAGAGGGGGCACCTACAATGAGCAGTTCTTC. This encodes CASSGRTSGRGGTYNEQFF.

The rearrangement links TRBV4-2 to TRBJ2-1, with D possibly matching TRBD2 (6 bases). There are 18 residues in the CDR3. CDR1 LGHNA and CDR2 YNFKEQ come from the germline V gene. The ends were cut back, 2 bases at V and 4 bases at J, with 21 bases in the middle. CDR3 sequence: CASSQHVQAEGLYNEQFF. Here the CDR3 DNA reads TGTGCCAGCAGCCAACATGTTCAGGCGGAGGGCCTTTACAATGAGCAGTTCTTC.

The chain has TRBV28 and TRBJ2-7, with a weak D call TRBD2 (5 bases). CDR1 and CDR2 from the germline V gene are MDHEN and SYDVKM. V was trimmed by 3 bases and J by 0 bases, leaving 21 bases between them. CDR3 size: 18 residues. The CDR3 reads CASSFAAPLDLSSYEQYF. As DNA, the CDR3 is TGTGCCAGCAGTTTTGCGGCTCCTTTGGACTTGAGCTCCTACGAGCAGTACTTC.

V and J are TRBV13 and TRBJ2-5; 9 bases map to TRBD1. This CDR3 is built from 14 residues. CDR1 is PRHDT, CDR2 FYEKMQ, per germline (reference sequence). V was pared by 5 bases and J by 3 bases, with 4 bases of the junction left unmatched. CDR3 protein: CASSPRTGEETQYF. CDR3 coding DNA: TGTGCCAGCAGCCCCCGGACAGGGGAAGAGACCCAGTACTTC.

CDR3: CASSLGLGVETQYF. The CDR3 region has the DNA TGTGCCAGCAGCTTGGGTCTTGGGGTGGAGACCCAGTACTTC. The chain has TRBV5-6 and TRBJ2-5; unclear D gene. The V gene lost 0 bases and the J gene lost 5 bases, with 11 bases spanning the gap. The germline V gene encodes CDR1 SGHDT and CDR2 YYEEEE. The CDR3 is 14 amino acids.

The chain employs TRBV4-1 and TRBJ1-1, with a tentative D call TRBD1 (5 bases). This CDR3 has 14 residues. The germline V and J ends were trimmed by 4 bases and 1 base, with 10 bases remaining between them. Germline V CDR1 and CDR2: MGHRA, YSYEKL. The DNA for the CDR3 is TGCGCCAGCAGCCTTGGGACGAGGAACACTGAAGCTTTCTTT. It specifies CASSLGTRNTEAFF.

This chain uses TRBV27 with TRBJ1-1; 8 nucleotides agree with TRBD1. Germline lookup yields CDR1 MNHEY and CDR2 SMNVEV (reference sequence). Losses at the gene ends were 5 bases for V and 1 base for J; bases not matched to a gene: 3. The CDR3 is made up of 14 amino acids. CDR3 sequence (DNA): TGTGCCAGCAGTATTGGACAGGGGAACACTGAAGCTTTCTTT. It specifies CASSIGQGNTEAFF.

The gene calls are TRBV19 and TRBJ1-4; D is unclear. CDR1 is LNHDA and CDR2 is SQIVND in the germline V gene (reference sequence). The CDR3 extends over 13 amino acids. The V end was cut by 2 bases, the J end by 5 bases, with 6 bases between. DNA of the CDR3: TGTGCCAGTAGTATATGGGAAAATGAAAAACTGTTTTTT. Amino acid sequence: CASSIWENEKLFF.

The chain links TRBV9 to TRBJ2-3; TRBD1 matches at 10 bases. The CDR3 loop spans 16 amino acids. The trim removed 0 bases at V and 6 bases at J, leaving 7 bases unmatched. Looked up from germline, CDR1 is SGDLS and CDR2 is YYNGEE. The CDR3 DNA reads TGTGCCAGCAGCGTAGACAGGACAGGGGGAGGGGATACGCAGTATTTT. As protein: CASSVDRTGGGDTQYF.

This clone appeared a few times. This chain links TRBV27 with TRBJ2-7; 13 bases agree with TRBD2. Losses at the gene ends were 4 bases for V and 5 bases for J; bases not matched to a gene: 8. Germline loops: CDR1 MNHEY, CDR2 SMNVEV (reference sequence). This CDR3 spans 16 amino acids. The CDR3 reads CASSYILAGGPHEQYF. The CDR3 nucleotides are TGTGCCAGCAGTTATATACTAGCGGGAGGGCCCCACGAGCAGTACTTC.

The chain combines TRBV7-9 with TRBJ1-1; 7 nucleotides align to TRBD1. CDR1 and CDR2 from the germline V gene are SEHNR and FQNEAQ (reference sequence). The CDR3 runs 14 residues. With 5 bases clipped from V and 0 bases from J, the junction kept 3 bases outside the gene matches. The chain's CDR3 is CASSTTGMNTEAFF. The CDR3 DNA follows: TGTGCCAGCAGCACGACAGGGATGAACACTGAAGCTTTCTTT.

The chain has TRBV2 and TRBJ1-6; TRBD1 agrees at 11 bases. Germline CDR1 SNHLY, CDR2 FYNNEI. The junction had 6 bases not matched to a gene; V was cut back by 7 bases and J by 7 bases. There are 15 residues in the CDR3. CDR3 region: CASKGGQGENSPLHF. The CDR3 coding sequence is TGTGCCAGCAAAGGGGGACAGGGGGAAAATTCACCCCTCCACTTT.

The rearrangement uses TRBV28 and TRBJ2-7; 8 bases line up with TRBD2. V lost 6 bases to trimming and J lost 2 bases; unmatched junction nucleotides: 18. The CDR3 spans 18 residues. Germline CDR1 is MDHEN and CDR2 is SYDVKM. The CDR3 here is CASSPFLATSGNTYEQYF. The CDR3 DNA reads as TGTGCCAGCAGCCCTTTCCTGGCAACTAGCGGAAATACCTACGAGCAGTACTTC.

The V and J genes are TRBV6-5 and TRBJ2-7; possible D gene TRBD2, 5 bases. CDR1 and CDR2 from the germline V gene are MNHEY and SVGAGI. V lost 1 base to trimming and J lost 2 bases, with 15 bases between them. The CDR3 consists of 16 residues. Here the CDR3 reads CASSYWAVEGTYEQYF. CDR3 sequence (DNA): TGTGCCAGCAGTTACTGGGCGGTTGAGGGTACCTACGAGCAGTACTTC.

This chain links TRBV19 with TRBJ2-7; tentative D call: TRBD2 (5 bases). Trimming took 4 bases from V and 6 from J, leaving 10 bases between them. Germline V lookup: CDR1 LNHDA, CDR2 SQIVND (reference sequence). The CDR3 covers 12 residues. CDR3: CASSSLGGEQYF. The CDR3 DNA reads as TGTGCCAGTAGTAGCCTTGGAGGCGAGCAGTACTTC.

This chain joins TRBV10-3 and TRBJ2-5; D remains ambiguous. Per the germline V gene, CDR1 is ENHRY and CDR2 is SYGVKD. Between the trimmed V and J ends, which lost 7 bases and 2 bases, there was a span of 11 bases. The CDR3 loop spans 13 amino acids. The CDR3 DNA is TGTGCCATCAAGGCAGAAGCACAAGAGACCCAGTACTTC. Protein product: CAIKAEAQETQYF.

In DNA, the CDR3 is TGTGCCAGCAGCTTAGCAGGTGAGGGATGGGACACTGAAGCTTTCTTT. Residues: CASSLAGEGWDTEAFF. The chain links TRBV7-3 to TRBJ1-1; no clear D. The CDR3 has 16 residues. The germline V gene has CDR1 SGHTA and CDR2 FQGTGA. V was clipped by 2 bases and J by 3 bases, with 16 bases between them.

The rearrangement uses TRBV19 and TRBJ2-1, with unresolved D. Germline V gives CDR1 LNHDA, CDR2 SQIVND (reference sequence). Deletions cut 3 bases from V and 4 bases from J, with 7 bases between. The CDR3 covers 13 residues. The CDR3 DNA reads TGTGCCAGTAGTATGGCACTATACAATGAGCAGTTCTTC. The encoded protein is CASSMALYNEQFF.

This chain connects TRBV6-1 to TRBJ1-1; no definite D call. Trimming shortened V by 4 bases and J by 12 bases, and 15 bases separated the two germline ends. There are 12 residues in the CDR3. Germline V gene sequence: CDR1 MNHNS, CDR2 SASEGT. DNA for the CDR3: TGTGCCAGCAGTGTGGACCTCAGGCAAACTTTCTTT. This sequence encodes CASSVDLRQTFF.

CDR3 nucleotides: TGTGCCAGTAGTATGGTTACTAGCTTTTGGGACATTCAGTACTTC. The encoded protein is CASSMVTSFWDIQYF. This rearrangement joins TRBV19 to TRBJ2-4, with D possibly matching TRBD2 (6 bases). The CDR3 has 15 residues. Between the trimmed V and J ends, which lost 3 bases and 8 bases, there was a span of 17 bases. Germline CDR1 and CDR2: LNHDA and SQIVND (reference sequence).

In the case of this clone: The sample has other DNA sequences that encode this CDR3 too. The CDR3 loop is CASSLGPDYEQYF. CDR3 nucleotide sequence: TGTGCCAGCAGTTTAGGCCCAGACTACGAGCAGTACTTC. The chain employs TRBV27 and TRBJ2-7; D gene ambiguous. This CDR3 contains 13 residues. Germline V lookup: CDR1 MNHEY, CDR2 SMNVEV (reference sequence). The ends were cut back, 2 bases at V and 3 bases at J, with 8 bases in the middle.

The V gene is TRBV28, the J gene TRBJ2-1; the D gene is possibly TRBD1 (6 bases). The V end lost 5 bases, the J end lost 1 base, and 9 bases lay between the germline ends. The CDR3 has 14 amino acids. Germline lookup yields CDR1 MDHEN and CDR2 SYDVKM. The CDR3 is CASSPTGSYNEQFF. Here the CDR3 DNA reads TGTGCCAGCAGTCCAACAGGGTCCTACAATGAGCAGTTCTTC.